Each of the 28 T cell receptor beta chains below was sequenced from the same sample in a study of vaccination effects on CD4 cells after COVID-19. Expansion of antigen-specific CD4+ T cells with viral peptide pools was carried out by the ViraFEST assay before sequencing. Subsequent to roughly 10 days of culture, CD4+ T cells were isolated. PCR-confirmed SARS-CoV-2 infection occurred in the person between March and December 2020. The participants, recipients of two vaccine doses, got either BNT162b2 or mRNA-1273. The repertoire was sequenced with immunoSEQ multiplex PCR; TCRdb's copy has only in-frame clones and lacks some. The profile shows roughly 15,000 clones, nearly 80% of them singletons. No antigen is known for these receptors. The sequencing here drew on CD4+ T cells from PBMCs cultured with HCoV-NL63 spike peptides, taken after COVID-19 vaccination. The receptors come from a human donor who had a prior SARS-CoV-2 infection.

V gene TRBV10-3 combines with J gene TRBJ2-2, with 7 positions matching TRBD1. Per germline, CDR1 ENHRY and CDR2 SYGVKD. The junction had 3 bases not matched to a gene; V was cut back by 5 bases and J by 0 bases. This CDR3 is 15 amino acids long. CDR3 sequence: CAISRQGANTGELFF. The CDR3 DNA is TGTGCCATCAGTAGACAGGGCGCGAACACCGGGGAGCTGTTTTTT.

CDR3 sequence reads: CASSLDRNTEAFF. In DNA form, the CDR3 reads TGTGCCAGCAGCTTGGACAGGAACACTGAAGCTTTCTTT. The chain carries TRBV7-8 and TRBJ1-1, with D possibly matching TRBD1 (6 bases). In germline, CDR1 is SGHVS, CDR2 FQNEAQ. V dropped 3 bases and J dropped 1 base, with 6 bases sitting between them. The CDR3 contains 13 residues.

The chain carries TRBV30 and TRBJ1-5; no reliable D call. This CDR3 spans 14 amino acids. The V and J ends lost 5 bases and 2 bases respectively, with 13 bases between them. The germline V gene encodes CDR1 GTSNPN and CDR2 SVGIG (reference sequence). Here the CDR3 reads CAWGSGLGNQPQHF. Written as DNA, the CDR3 is TGTGCCTGGGGGTCTGGGCTGGGCAATCAGCCCCAGCATTTT.

This clone has only a few counts. The rearrangement links TRBV5-1 to TRBJ1-2; D unclear. Germline V gene data show CDR1 as SGHRS and CDR2 as YFSETQ. The length of the CDR3 is 15 residues. V lost 4 bases to trimming and J lost 4 bases, with 17 bases between them. Written as DNA, the CDR3 is TGCGCCAGCAGCCGTGATCGCGGACTGAGCTATGGCTACACCTTC. It translates to CASSRDRGLSYGYTF.

CDR3 nucleotides: TGTGCCAGTAGTATTAGCGGGGTCCCCTACGAGCAGTACTTC. It encodes CASSISGVPYEQYF. The genes are TRBV19 and TRBJ2-7; 8 bases fit TRBD2. The germline gives CDR1 LNHDA, CDR2 SQIVND (reference sequence). The CDR3 is 14 residues long. Germline trimming cut 3 bases from V and 2 bases from J; bases unmatched to any gene: 3.

This chain uses TRBV7-2 with TRBJ2-7, with 8 bases lining up with TRBD1. The CDR3 sequence is 14 residues long. The V segment lost 7 bases and the J segment 2 bases; nucleotides outside the gene matches: 7. Germline lookup yields CDR1 SGHTA and CDR2 FQGNSA. The CDR3 spells CASTRDRFTYEQYF. The CDR3 DNA sequence: TGTGCCAGCACCCGGGACAGGTTTACCTACGAGCAGTACTTC.

The rearrangement joins TRBV7-9 to TRBJ1-6; no reliable D call. Trimming took 0 bases from V and 8 from J, leaving 5 bases between them. Germline V gene data show CDR1 as SEHNR and CDR2 as FQNEAQ (reference sequence). The CDR3 spans 13 residues. CDR3 bases: TGTGCCAGCAGCTTAGCTTGGGATTCACCCCTCCACTTT. It translates to CASSLAWDSPLHF. The full variable domain, its missing parts supplied by reference TRBV7-9 and TRBJ1-6, is DTGVSQNPRHKITKRGQNVTFRCDPISEHNRLYWYRQTLGQGPEFLTYFQNEAQLEKSRLLSDRFSAERPKGSFSTLEIQRTEQGDSAMYLCASSLAWDSPLHFGNGTRLTVT.

This chain links TRBV5-3 with TRBJ1-2; weak D call: TRBD1 (6 bases). TRBV5-3 is labeled an ORF, and its function is uncertain. This CDR3 region has 16 residues. The ends were cut back, 0 bases at V and 3 bases at J, with 15 bases in the middle. The CDR3 nucleotides read TGTGCCAGAAGCTTGGAGGAGGGGGGTAGGCACTATGGCTACACCTTC. Translating gives CARSLEEGGRHYGYTF.

The chain uses TRBV9 and TRBJ2-1, with D possibly being TRBD2 (6 bases). CDR3 length equals 16 residues. V was cut by 0 bases and J by 5 bases, with 15 bases left in between. Germline V gene sequence: CDR1 SGDLS, CDR2 YYNGEE. The CDR3 sequence is CASSVAPLWGDNEQFF. The CDR3 DNA follows: TGTGCCAGCAGCGTAGCACCCCTTTGGGGGGACAATGAGCAGTTCTTC.

The chain uses TRBV7-2 and TRBJ2-2; 8 bases map to TRBD2. The length of the CDR3 is 16 residues. The V and J ends lost 5 bases and 7 bases, in that order; junction bases with no gene match: 12. CDR1 and CDR2 from the germline V gene are SGHTA and FQGNSA. The CDR3 nucleotides read TGTGCCAGCAGCCTCTCCGGGACTAGGTTTGGCGGGGAGCTGTTTTTT. Translation: CASSLSGTRFGGELFF.

This chain connects TRBV5-1 to TRBJ2-5; D is ambiguous. This CDR3 spans 13 amino acids. V was shortened by 2 bases and J by 0 bases, with 5 bases between the two germline ends. Germline loops: CDR1 SGHRS, CDR2 YFSETQ. The CDR3 DNA follows: TGCGCCAGCAGCTTCGGGTACCAAGAGACCCAGTACTTC. This translates into CASSFGYQETQYF. Filled out from reference TRBV5-1 and TRBJ2-5, the complete variable domain reads KAGVTQTPRYLIKTRGQQVTLSCSPISGHRSVSWYQQTPGQGLQFLFEYFSETQRNKGNFPGRFSGRQFSNSRSEMNVSTLELGDSALYLCASSFGYQETQYFGPGTRLLVL.

The chain carries TRBV28 and TRBJ1-1, with D possibly TRBD1 on 5 matching bases. This CDR3 is built from 15 residues. With 3 bases removed from V and 4 bases from J, the gap between germline ends came to 15 bases. Germline CDR1 and CDR2: MDHEN and SYDVKM. CDR3 nucleotides: TGTGCCAGCAGTTTTCATGCGGGGCCAGTCACTGAAGCTTTCTTT. Its translation is CASSFHAGPVTEAFF.

The gene calls are TRBV11-3 and TRBJ2-7, with 9 positions matching TRBD2. This CDR3 region has 14 residues. Germline V gives CDR1 SGHNT, CDR2 YENEEA. The V segment lost 8 bases and the J segment 0 bases; nucleotides outside the gene matches: 5. The CDR3 reads CASGTREGSYEQYF. The CDR3 DNA is TGTGCCAGCGGGACGCGGGAGGGCTCCTACGAGCAGTACTTC.

The chain combines TRBV24-1 with TRBJ2-3; D perhaps matches TRBD1 (5 bases). The CDR3 extends over 14 amino acids. V was pared by 3 bases and J by 3 bases, with 9 bases between. Per the germline V gene, CDR1 is KGHDR and CDR2 is SFDVKD. In nucleotides, the CDR3 is TGTGCCACCAGTGATGTGACAGCGACAGATACGCAGTATTTT. Its translation: CATSDVTATDTQYF.

V and J are TRBV19 and TRBJ2-7; no reliable D call. CDR1 and CDR2 (germline): LNHDA, SQIVND (reference sequence). Trimming stripped 4 bases from V and 4 bases from J, with 14 bases between. The CDR3 consists of 14 residues. The CDR3 loop reads CASSSGTTTYEQYF. The CDR3 nucleotides are TGTGCCAGTAGTAGCGGAACAACTACTTACGAGCAGTACTTC.

This sequence joins TRBV10-3 and TRBJ2-7; D assignment may be TRBD1 or TRBD2 (5 bases each). The length of the CDR3 is 15 residues. V dropped 3 bases and J dropped 1 base, with 13 bases sitting between them. Germline values: CDR1 ENHRY, CDR2 SYGVKD. The chain's CDR3 is CAISDPGTGSYEQYF. CDR3 nucleotides: TGTGCCATCAGTGACCCCGGGACGGGATCCTACGAGCAGTACTTC.

The J gene is TRBJ1-1, the V gene TRBV5-1; tentative D call: TRBD1 (6 bases). Between the trimmed V and J ends, which lost 0 bases and 0 bases, there was a span of 15 bases. This CDR3 is 17 amino acids long. CDR1 and CDR2 from the germline V gene are SGHRS and YFSETQ. CDR3 loop: CASSLAPPGDMNTEAFF. The CDR3, as DNA: TGCGCCAGCAGCTTGGCCCCCCCCGGGGACATGAACACTGAAGCTTTCTTT. Full variable domain (missing parts from reference TRBV5-1 and TRBJ1-1): KAGVTQTPRYLIKTRGQQVTLSCSPISGHRSVSWYQQTPGQGLQFLFEYFSETQRNKGNFPGRFSGRQFSNSRSEMNVSTLELGDSALYLCASSLAPPGDMNTEAFFGQGTRLTVV.

In its sample, this clone was seen once. V is TRBV5-1 and J is TRBJ1-1, with D maybe TRBD1 (5 bases). The CDR3 sequence is 13 residues long. Trimming shortened V by 4 bases and J by 6 bases, and 13 bases separated the two germline ends. The germline V gene has CDR1 SGHRS and CDR2 YFSETQ. DNA for the CDR3: TGCGCCAGCAGCGTAGGGACCGTCGCTGAAGCTTTCTTT. Its protein is CASSVGTVAEAFF.

The rearrangement joins TRBV19 to TRBJ1-2; no firm D call. Germline V lookup: CDR1 LNHDA, CDR2 SQIVND (reference sequence). V was cut by 7 bases and J by 1 base, with 16 bases left in between. This CDR3 comprises 15 residues. The CDR3 DNA reads as TGTGCCAGTACTCCTTATGGGAACCTTAACTATGGCTACACCTTC. Translated: CASTPYGNLNYGYTF.

The chain combines TRBV11-2 with TRBJ2-1; 10 bases are shared with TRBD2. V gave up 7 bases and J gave up 10 bases; unmatched junction bases: 13. The CDR3 runs to 15 residues. The germline V gene has CDR1 SGHAT and CDR2 FQNNGV. CDR3 sequence reads: CASTLTSGTPREQFF. The DNA for the CDR3 is TGTGCCAGCACCCTTACTAGCGGGACGCCAAGGGAGCAGTTCTTC. The full variable domain, completed using reference TRBV11-2 and TRBJ2-1, is EAGVAQSPRYKIIEKRQSVAFWCNPISGHATLYWYQQILGQGPKLLIQFQNNGVVDDSQLPKDRFSAERLKGVDSTLKIQPAKLEDSAVYLCASTLTSGTPREQFFGPGTRLTVL.

This clone appeared a single time. The chain employs TRBV7-6 and TRBJ2-1, with no clear D. CDR3 size: 15 residues. Germline V gene lookup returns CDR1 SGHVS and CDR2 FNYEAQ. V gave up 1 base and J gave up 2 bases, with 9 bases separating them. CDR3 sequence reads: CASSLDPTTYNEQFF. The CDR3 region has the DNA TGTGCCAGCAGCTTAGACCCCACAACCTACAATGAGCAGTTCTTC. Full variable domain (rest looked up from reference TRBV7-6 and TRBJ2-1): GAGVSQSPRYKVTKRGQDVALRCDPISGHVSLYWYRQALGQGPEFLTYFNYEAQQDKSGLPNDRFSAERPEGSISTLTIQRTEQRDSAMYRCASSLDPTTYNEQFFGPGTRLTVL.

To note about this clone: The conserved phenylalanine or tryptophan is not found at the CDR3 terminus, so this likely reflects a read error. No DNA is shown, since the ends of the CDR3 on it are uncertain; the CDR3 is the one TCRdb lists. This chain connects TRBV5-5 to TRBJ1-2. Germline V lookup: CDR1 SGHKS, CDR2 YYEKEE (reference sequence). With termini counted, the CDR3 has 11 amino acids. This chain's CDR3 is CASSFHFPAWL.

The CDR3 DNA sequence: TGTGCCAGTAGTATATACAGGGGGCCGGACTATGGCTACACCTTC. Protein: CASSIYRGPDYGYTF. The chain joins TRBV19 to TRBJ1-2, with 9 bases identical to TRBD1. This CDR3 is built from 15 residues. V lost 2 bases to trimming and J lost 3 bases; unmatched junction nucleotides: 4. The germline V gene has CDR1 LNHDA and CDR2 SQIVND (reference sequence).

The CDR3 protein is CASSQDWLASQETQYF. As DNA, the CDR3 is TGTGCCAGCAGCCAAGATTGGCTAGCAAGCCAAGAGACCCAGTACTTC. J is TRBJ2-5 and V is TRBV4-2, with a possible D match to TRBD2 (5 bases). Germline V gives CDR1 LGHNA, CDR2 YNFKEQ. CDR3 length: 16 residues. The V end was cut by 0 bases, the J end by 1 base, with 12 bases between.

The chain combines TRBV15 with TRBJ1-3, with unresolved D. CDR1 is LNHNV, CDR2 YYDKDF, per germline (reference sequence). CDR3 length: 13 residues. Trimming shortened V by 3 bases and J by 0 bases, and 3 bases separated the two germline ends. Here the CDR3 DNA reads TGTGCCACCAGCAGCAGCTCTGGAAACACCATATATTTT. It translates to CATSSSSGNTIYF.

The chain links TRBV27 to TRBJ2-5; perhaps D is TRBD1 or TRBD2 (6 bases each). The CDR3 consists of 15 residues. Germline loops: CDR1 MNHEY, CDR2 SMNVEV (reference sequence). V was shortened by 6 bases and J by 2 bases, with 16 bases between the two germline ends. The CDR3 bases are TGTGCCAGCAGAGCGACTAGGGGGGCACAAGAGACCCAGTACTTC. As protein: CASRATRGAQETQYF.

The V call is TRBV6-5, the J call TRBJ2-2, with D possibly matching TRBD1 (5 bases). The CDR3 runs to 15 residues. Trimming shortened V by 6 bases and J by 3 bases, and 14 bases separated the two germline ends. The germline V gene encodes CDR1 MNHEY and CDR2 SVGAGI. CDR3: CASSGWGSDTGELFF. CDR3 DNA: TGTGCCAGCAGCGGGTGGGGCAGCGACACCGGGGAGCTGTTTTTT.

CDR3 sequence reads: CASSRGLDWGYNEQFF. DNA of the CDR3: TGTGCCAGCAGTCGCGGACTAGACTGGGGCTACAATGAGCAGTTCTTC. J is TRBJ2-1 and V is TRBV7-3, with TRBD2 identical over 7 bases. The CDR3 length is 16 residues. The trim removed 6 bases at V and 3 bases at J, leaving 11 bases unmatched. The germline gives CDR1 SGHTA, CDR2 FQGTGA. The full variable domain, with the rest looked up from reference TRBV7-3 and TRBJ2-1, is GAGVSQTPSNKVTEKGKYVELRCDPISGHTALYWYRQSLGQGPEFLIYFQGTGAADDSGLPNDRFFAVRPEGSVSTLKIQRTERGDSAVYLCASSRGLDWGYNEQFFGPGTRLTVL.